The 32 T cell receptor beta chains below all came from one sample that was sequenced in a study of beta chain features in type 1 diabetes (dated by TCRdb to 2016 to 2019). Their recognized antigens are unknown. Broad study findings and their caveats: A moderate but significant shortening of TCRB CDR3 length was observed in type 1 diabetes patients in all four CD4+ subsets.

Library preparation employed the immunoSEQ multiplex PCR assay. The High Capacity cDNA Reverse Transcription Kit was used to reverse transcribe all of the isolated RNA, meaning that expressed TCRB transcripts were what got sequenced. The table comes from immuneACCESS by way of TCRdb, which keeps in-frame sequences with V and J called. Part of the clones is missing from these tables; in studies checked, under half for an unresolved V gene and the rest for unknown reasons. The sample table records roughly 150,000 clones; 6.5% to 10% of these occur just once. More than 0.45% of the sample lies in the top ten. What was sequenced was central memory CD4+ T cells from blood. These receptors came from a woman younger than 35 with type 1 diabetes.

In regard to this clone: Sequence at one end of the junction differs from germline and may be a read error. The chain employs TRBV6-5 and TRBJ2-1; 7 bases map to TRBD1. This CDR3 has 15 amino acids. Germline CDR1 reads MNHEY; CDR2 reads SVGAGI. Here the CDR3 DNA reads TGTGCCATCAGTAAGGAGACAGGGATCTACAATGAGCAGTTCTTC. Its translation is CAISKETGIYNEQFF.

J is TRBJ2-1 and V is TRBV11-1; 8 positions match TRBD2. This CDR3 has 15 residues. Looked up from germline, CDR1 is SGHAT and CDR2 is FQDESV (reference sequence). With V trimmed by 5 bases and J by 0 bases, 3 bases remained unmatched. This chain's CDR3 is CASSRGGSSYNEQFF. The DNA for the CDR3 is TGTGCCAGCAGCCGGGGGGGGTCCTCCTACAATGAGCAGTTCTTC.

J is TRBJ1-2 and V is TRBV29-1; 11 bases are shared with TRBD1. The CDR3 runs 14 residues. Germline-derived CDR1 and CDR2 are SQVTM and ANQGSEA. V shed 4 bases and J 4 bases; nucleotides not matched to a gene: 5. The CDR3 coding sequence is TGCAGCGTTGTGGGGACAGGGGGTTCCTATGGCTACACCTTC. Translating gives CSVVGTGGSYGYTF.

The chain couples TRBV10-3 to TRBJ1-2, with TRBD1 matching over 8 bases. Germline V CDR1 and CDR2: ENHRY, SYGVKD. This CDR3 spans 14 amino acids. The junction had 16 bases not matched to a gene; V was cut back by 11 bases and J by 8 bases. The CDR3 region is CAASGGQGLGGYTF. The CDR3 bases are TGTGCCGCTTCGGGCGGACAGGGCTTAGGCGGCTACACCTTC.

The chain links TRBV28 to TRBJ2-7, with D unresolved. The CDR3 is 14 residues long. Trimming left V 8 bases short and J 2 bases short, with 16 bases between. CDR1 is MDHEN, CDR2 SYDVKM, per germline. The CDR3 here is CASRPTGSTYEQYF. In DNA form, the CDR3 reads TGTGCCAGCCGTCCGACGGGTTCGACCTACGAGCAGTACTTC.

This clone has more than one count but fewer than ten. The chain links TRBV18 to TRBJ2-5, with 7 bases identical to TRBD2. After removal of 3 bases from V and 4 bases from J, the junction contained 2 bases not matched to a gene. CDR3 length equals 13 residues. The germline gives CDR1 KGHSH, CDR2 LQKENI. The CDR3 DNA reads TGTGCCAGCTCACCGAGGACTAGAGAGACCCAGTACTTC. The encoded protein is CASSPRTRETQYF.

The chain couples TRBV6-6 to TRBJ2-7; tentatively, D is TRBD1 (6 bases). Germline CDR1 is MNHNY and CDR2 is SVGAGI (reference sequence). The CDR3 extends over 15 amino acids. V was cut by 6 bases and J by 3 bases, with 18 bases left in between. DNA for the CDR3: TGTGCCAGCAGGCTTTACGAGGGGGAGTACTACGAGCAGTACTTC. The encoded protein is CASRLYEGEYYEQYF.

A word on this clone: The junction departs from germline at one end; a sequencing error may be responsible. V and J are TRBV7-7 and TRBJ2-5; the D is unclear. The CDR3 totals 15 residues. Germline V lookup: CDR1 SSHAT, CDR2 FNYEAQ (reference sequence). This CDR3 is CASSLGLGATETQYF. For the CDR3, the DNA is TGTGCTAGCAGCTTGGGCTTGGGTGCGACAGAGACCCAGTACTTC.

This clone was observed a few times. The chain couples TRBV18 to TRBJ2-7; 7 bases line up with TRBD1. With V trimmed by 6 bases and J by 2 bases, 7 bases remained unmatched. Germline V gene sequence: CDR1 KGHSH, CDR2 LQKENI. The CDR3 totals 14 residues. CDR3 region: CASSPTGVPYEQYF. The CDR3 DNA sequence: TGTGCCAGCTCTCCTACAGGGGTACCCTACGAGCAGTACTTC.

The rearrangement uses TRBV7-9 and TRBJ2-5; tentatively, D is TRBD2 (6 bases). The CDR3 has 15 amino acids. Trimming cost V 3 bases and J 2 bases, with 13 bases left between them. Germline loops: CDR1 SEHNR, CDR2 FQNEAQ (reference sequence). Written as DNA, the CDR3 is TGTGCCAGCAGCTTCAACCTGGGGGGTCAAGAGACCCAGTACTTC. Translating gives CASSFNLGGQETQYF.

The CDR3 coding sequence is TGTGCCAGCAGCCCAAGACTCCCGAGGGGCAATCAGCCCCAGCATTTT. This encodes CASSPRLPRGNQPQHF. V is TRBV27 and J is TRBJ1-5; D gene ambiguous. With 6 bases removed from V and 2 bases from J, the gap between germline ends came to 17 bases. CDR3 size: 16 residues. Germline V gene sequence: CDR1 MNHEY, CDR2 SMNVEV (reference sequence).

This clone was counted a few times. The CDR3 region has the DNA TGCGCCAGCAGCCAGAGAAGCGGGGGGGGACTAGCCAAAAACATTCAGTACTTC. Protein: CASSQRSGGGLAKNIQYF. The chain has TRBV4-3 and TRBJ2-4, with 10 nucleotides matching TRBD2. The V gene's germline CDR1 is LGHNA and CDR2 YSLEER. The CDR3 contains 18 residues. Trimming cost V 3 bases and J 0 bases; bases outside gene matches: 8.

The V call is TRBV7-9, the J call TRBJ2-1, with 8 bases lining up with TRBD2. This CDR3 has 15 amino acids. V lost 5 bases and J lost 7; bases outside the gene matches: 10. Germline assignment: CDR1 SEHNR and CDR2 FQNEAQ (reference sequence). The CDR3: CASSLTGTRWNEQFF. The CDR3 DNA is TGTGCCAGCAGCCTCACAGGGACTAGATGGAATGAGCAGTTCTTC.

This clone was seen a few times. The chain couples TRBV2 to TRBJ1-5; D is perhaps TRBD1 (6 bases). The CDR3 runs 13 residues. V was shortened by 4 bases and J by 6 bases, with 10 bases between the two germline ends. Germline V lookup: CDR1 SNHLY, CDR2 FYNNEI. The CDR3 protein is CASSARGVQPQHF. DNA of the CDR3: TGTGCCAGCAGTGCCAGGGGAGTTCAGCCCCAGCATTTT.

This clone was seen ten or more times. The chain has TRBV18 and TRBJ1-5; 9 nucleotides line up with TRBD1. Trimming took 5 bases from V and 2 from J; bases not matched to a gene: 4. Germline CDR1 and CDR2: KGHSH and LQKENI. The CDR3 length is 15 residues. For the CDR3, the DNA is TGTGCCAGCTCAACGACAGGGGGAGGCAATCAGCCCCAGCATTTT. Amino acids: CASSTTGGGNQPQHF.

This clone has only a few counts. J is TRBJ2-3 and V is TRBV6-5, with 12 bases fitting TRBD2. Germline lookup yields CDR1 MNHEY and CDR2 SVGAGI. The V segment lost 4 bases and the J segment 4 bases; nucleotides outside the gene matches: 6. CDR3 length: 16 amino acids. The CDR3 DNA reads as TGTGCCAGCAGTTCTTTGACTAGCGGGAGTCCAGATACGCAGTATTTT. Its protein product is CASSSLTSGSPDTQYF.

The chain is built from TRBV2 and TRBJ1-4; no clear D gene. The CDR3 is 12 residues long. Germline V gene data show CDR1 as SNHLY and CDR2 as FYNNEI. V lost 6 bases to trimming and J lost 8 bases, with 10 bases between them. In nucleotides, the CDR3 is TGTGCCAGCAGGAGACATTGGGAAAAACTGTTTTTT. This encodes CASRRHWEKLFF.

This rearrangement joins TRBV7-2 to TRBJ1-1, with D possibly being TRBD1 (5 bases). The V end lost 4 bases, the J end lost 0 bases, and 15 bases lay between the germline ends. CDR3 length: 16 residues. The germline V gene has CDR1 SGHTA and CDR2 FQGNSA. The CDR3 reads CASSSGGGFMNTEAFF. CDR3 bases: TGTGCCAGCAGCTCCGGCGGGGGTTTTATGAACACTGAAGCTTTCTTT.

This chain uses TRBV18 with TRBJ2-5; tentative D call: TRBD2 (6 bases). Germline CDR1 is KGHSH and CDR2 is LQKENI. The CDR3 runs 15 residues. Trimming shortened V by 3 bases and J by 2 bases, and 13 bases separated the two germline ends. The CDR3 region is CASSPSTSLQETQYF. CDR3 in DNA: TGTGCCAGCTCACCTTCAACTAGCCTTCAAGAGACCCAGTACTTC.

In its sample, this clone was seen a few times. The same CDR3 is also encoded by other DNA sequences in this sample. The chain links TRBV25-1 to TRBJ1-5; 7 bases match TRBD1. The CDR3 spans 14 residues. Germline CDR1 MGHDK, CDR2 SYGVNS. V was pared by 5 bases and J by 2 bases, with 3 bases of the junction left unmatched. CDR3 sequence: CASSQTGGNQPQHF. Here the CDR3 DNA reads TGTGCCAGCAGTCAAACAGGGGGCAATCAGCCCCAGCATTTT.

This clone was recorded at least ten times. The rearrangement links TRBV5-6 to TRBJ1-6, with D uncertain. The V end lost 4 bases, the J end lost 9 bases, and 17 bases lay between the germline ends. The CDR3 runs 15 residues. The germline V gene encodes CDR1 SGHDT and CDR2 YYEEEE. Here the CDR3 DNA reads TGTGCCAGCAGCAGAGCCGGAGGAAGCGGTTCACCCCTCCACTTT. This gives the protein CASSRAGGSGSPLHF.

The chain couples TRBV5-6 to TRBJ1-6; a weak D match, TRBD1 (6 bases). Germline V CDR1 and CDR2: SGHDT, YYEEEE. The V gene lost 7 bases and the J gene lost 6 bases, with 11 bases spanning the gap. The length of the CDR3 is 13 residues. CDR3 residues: CASGGAFNSPLHF. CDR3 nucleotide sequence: TGTGCCAGCGGGGGGGCATTTAATTCACCCCTCCACTTT.

CDR3 amino acids: CASSIARSSYEQYF. The CDR3 region has the DNA TGTGCCAGTAGTATAGCCAGGTCTTCCTACGAGCAGTACTTC. This chain uses TRBV19 with TRBJ2-7; D gene ambiguous. V lost 1 base and J lost 1, with 8 bases in between. The CDR3 has 14 amino acids. Germline V CDR1 and CDR2: LNHDA, SQIVND (reference sequence).

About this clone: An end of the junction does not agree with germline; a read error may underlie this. The CDR3 is CASGQDRGEKLFF. CDR3 DNA sequence: TGTGCCAGCGGCCAGGATCGGGGGGAAAAACTGTTTTTT. This chain links TRBV4-2 with TRBJ1-4; tentative D call: TRBD1 (5 bases). Germline V lookup: CDR1 LGHNA, CDR2 YNFKEQ. The CDR3 runs 13 residues.

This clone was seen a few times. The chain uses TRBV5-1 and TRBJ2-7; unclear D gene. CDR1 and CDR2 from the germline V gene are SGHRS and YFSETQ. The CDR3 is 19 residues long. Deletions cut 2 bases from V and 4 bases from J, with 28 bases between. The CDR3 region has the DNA TGCGCCAGCAGCTTAGAATCCGGCTCGTGGCAGGAAGTTAGATACGAGCAGTACTTC. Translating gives CASSLESGSWQEVRYEQYF.

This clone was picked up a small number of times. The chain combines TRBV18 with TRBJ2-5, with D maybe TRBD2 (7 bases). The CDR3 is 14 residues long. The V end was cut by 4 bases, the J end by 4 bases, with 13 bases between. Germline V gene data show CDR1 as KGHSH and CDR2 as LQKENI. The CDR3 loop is CASSRLGGRETQYF. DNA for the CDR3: TGTGCCAGCTCACGCCTCGGGGGGCGAGAGACCCAGTACTTC.

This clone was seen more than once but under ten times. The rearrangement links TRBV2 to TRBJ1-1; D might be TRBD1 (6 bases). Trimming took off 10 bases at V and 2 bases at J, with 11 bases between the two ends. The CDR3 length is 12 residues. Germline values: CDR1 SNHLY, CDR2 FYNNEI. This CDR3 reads CATDSSNTEAFF. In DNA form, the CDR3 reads TGTGCCACGGACAGTTCCAACACTGAAGCTTTCTTT.

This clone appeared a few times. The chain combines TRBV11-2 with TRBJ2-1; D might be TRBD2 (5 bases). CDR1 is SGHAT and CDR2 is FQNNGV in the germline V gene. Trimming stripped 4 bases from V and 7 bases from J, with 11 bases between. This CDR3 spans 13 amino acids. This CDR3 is CASSYLRGNEQFF. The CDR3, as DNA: TGTGCCAGCAGCTACCTACGAGGGAATGAGCAGTTCTTC. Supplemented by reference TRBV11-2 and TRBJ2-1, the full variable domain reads EAGVAQSPRYKIIEKRQSVAFWCNPISGHATLYWYQQILGQGPKLLIQFQNNGVVDDSQLPKDRFSAERLKGVDSTLKIQPAKLEDSAVYLCASSYLRGNEQFFGPGTRLTVL.

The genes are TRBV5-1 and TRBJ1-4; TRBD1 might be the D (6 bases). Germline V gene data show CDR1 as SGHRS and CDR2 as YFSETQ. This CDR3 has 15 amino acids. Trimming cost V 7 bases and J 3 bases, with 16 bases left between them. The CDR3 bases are TGCGCCAGCGGTTTAACAGGGCGGGCTAATGAAAAACTGTTTTTT. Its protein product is CASGLTGRANEKLFF. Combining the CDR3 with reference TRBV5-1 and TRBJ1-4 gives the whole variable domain KAGVTQTPRYLIKTRGQQVTLSCSPISGHRSVSWYQQTPGQGLQFLFEYFSETQRNKGNFPGRFSGRQFSNSRSEMNVSTLELGDSALYLCASGLTGRANEKLFFGSGTQLSVL.

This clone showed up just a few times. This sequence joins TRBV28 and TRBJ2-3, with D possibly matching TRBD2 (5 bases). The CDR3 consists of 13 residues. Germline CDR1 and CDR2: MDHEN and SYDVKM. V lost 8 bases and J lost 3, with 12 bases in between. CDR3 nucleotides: TGTGCCAGCCATGAGGGCCAGACAGATACGCAGTATTTT. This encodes CASHEGQTDTQYF.

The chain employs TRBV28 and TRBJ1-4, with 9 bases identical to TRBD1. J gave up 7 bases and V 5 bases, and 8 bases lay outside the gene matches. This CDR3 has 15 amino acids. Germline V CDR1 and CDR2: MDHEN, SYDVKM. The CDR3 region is CASSNTQGALEKLFF. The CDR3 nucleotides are TGTGCCAGCAGTAACACACAGGGGGCGCTTGAAAAACTGTTTTTT.

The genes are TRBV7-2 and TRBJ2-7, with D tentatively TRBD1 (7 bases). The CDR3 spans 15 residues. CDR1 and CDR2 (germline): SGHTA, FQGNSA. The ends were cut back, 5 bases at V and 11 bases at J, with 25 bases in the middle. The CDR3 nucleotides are TGTGCCAGCAGCCCAGGGGGTGGCGGGACCCTTCCGGAGTACTTC. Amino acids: CASSPGGGGTLPEYF.